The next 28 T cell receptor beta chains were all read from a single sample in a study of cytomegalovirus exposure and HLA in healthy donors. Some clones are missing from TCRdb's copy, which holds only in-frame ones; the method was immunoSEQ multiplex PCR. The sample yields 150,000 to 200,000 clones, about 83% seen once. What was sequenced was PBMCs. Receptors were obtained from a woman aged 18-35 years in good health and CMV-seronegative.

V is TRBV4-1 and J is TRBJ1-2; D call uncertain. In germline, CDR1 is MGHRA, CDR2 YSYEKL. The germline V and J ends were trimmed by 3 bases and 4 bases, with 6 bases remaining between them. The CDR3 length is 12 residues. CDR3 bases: TGCGCCAGCAGCCAGGCGGCCTATGGCTACACCTTC. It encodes CASSQAAYGYTF.

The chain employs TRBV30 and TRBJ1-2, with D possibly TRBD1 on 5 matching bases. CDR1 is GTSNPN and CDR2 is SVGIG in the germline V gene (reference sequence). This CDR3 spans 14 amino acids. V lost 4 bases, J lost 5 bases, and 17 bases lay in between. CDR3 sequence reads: CAWTGGLLFYGYTF. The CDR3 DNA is TGTGCCTGGACCGGGGGACTCCTATTTTATGGCTACACCTTC. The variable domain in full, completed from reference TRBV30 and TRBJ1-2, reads SQTIHQWPATLVQPVGSPLSLECTVEGTSNPNLYWYRQAAGRGLQLLFYSVGIGQISSEVPQNLSASRPQDRQFILSSKKLLLSDSGFYLCAWTGGLLFYGYTFGSGTRLTVV.

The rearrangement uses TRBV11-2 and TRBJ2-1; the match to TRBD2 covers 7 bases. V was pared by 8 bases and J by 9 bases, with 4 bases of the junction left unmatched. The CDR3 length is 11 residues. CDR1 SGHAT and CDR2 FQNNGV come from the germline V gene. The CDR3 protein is CASGEGGEQFF. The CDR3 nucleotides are TGTGCCAGCGGGGAGGGCGGTGAGCAGTTCTTC.

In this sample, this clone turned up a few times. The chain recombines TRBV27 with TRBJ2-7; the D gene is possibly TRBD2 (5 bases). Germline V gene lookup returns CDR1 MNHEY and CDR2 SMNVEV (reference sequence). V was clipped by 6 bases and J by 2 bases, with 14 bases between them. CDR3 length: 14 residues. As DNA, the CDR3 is TGTGCCAGCAGGGACTTGGGTTTTACCTACGAGCAGTACTTC. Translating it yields CASRDLGFTYEQYF.

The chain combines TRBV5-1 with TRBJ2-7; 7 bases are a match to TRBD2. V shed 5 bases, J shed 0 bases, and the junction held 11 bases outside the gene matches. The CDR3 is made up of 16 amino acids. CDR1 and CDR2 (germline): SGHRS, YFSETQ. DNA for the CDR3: TGCGCCAGCAGTTCCCTTGGGGGGGACCCCTCCTACGAGCAGTACTTC. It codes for CASSSLGGDPSYEQYF.

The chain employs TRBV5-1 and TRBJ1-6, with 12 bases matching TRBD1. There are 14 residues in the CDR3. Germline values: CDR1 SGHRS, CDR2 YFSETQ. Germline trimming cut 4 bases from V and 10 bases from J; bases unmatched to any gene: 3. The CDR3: CASSTGQGASPLHF. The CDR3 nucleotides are TGCGCCAGCAGCACGGGACAGGGGGCCTCACCCCTCCACTTT. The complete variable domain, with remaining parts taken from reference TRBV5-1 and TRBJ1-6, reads KAGVTQTPRYLIKTRGQQVTLSCSPISGHRSVSWYQQTPGQGLQFLFEYFSETQRNKGNFPGRFSGRQFSNSRSEMNVSTLELGDSALYLCASSTGQGASPLHFGNGTRLTVT.

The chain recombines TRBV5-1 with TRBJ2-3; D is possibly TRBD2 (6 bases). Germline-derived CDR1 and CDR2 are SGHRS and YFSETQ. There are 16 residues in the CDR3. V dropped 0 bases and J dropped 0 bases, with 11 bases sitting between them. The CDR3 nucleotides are TGCGCCAGCAGCTTGGGTAGCGGATCTAGCACAGATACGCAGTATTTT. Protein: CASSLGSGSSTDTQYF.

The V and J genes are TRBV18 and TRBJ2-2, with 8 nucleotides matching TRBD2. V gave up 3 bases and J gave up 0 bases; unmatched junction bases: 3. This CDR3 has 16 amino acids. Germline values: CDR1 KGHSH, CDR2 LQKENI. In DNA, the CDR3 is TGTGCCAGCTCACCCCGGGAGGGGGCGAACACCGGGGAGCTGTTTTTT. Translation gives CASSPREGANTGELFF.

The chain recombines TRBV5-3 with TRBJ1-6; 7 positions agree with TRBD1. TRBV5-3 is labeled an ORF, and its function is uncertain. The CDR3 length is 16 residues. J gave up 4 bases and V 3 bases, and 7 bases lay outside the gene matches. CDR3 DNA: TGTGCCAGAAGCTCCCACCGGGACAGTTATAATTCACCCCTCCACTTT. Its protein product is CARSSHRDSYNSPLHF.

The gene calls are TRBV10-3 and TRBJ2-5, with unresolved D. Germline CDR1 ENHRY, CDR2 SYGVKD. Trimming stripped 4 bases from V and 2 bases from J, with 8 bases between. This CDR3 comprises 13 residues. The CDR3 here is CAISAGVQETQYF. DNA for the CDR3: TGTGCCATCAGTGCCGGAGTACAAGAGACCCAGTACTTC.

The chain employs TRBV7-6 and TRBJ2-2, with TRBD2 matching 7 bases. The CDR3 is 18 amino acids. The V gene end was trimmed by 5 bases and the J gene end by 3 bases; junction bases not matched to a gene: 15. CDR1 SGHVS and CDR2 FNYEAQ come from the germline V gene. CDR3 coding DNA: TGTGCCAGCAGCGCACCTGCCCATGGCGGGAGTGACACCGGGGAGCTGTTTTTT. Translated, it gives CASSAPAHGGSDTGELFF.

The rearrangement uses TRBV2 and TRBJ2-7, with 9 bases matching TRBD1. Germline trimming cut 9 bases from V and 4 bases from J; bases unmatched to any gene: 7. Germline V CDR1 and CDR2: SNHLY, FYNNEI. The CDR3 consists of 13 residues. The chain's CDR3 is CASTGTGRYEQYF. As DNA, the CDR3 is TGTGCCAGTACCGGGACAGGGAGGTACGAGCAGTACTTC. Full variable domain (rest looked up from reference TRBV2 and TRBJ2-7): EPEVTQTPSHQVTQMGQEVILRCVPISNHLYFYWYRQILGQKVEFLVSFYNNEISEKSEIFDDQFSVERPDGSNFTLKIRSTKLEDSAMYFCASTGTGRYEQYFGPGTRLTVT.

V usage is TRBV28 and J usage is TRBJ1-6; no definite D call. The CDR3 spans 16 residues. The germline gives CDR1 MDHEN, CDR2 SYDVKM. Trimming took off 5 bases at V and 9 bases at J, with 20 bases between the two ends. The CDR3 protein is CASSPLARSIISPLHF. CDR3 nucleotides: TGTGCCAGCAGTCCCTTGGCCCGTTCAATTATTTCACCCCTCCACTTT.

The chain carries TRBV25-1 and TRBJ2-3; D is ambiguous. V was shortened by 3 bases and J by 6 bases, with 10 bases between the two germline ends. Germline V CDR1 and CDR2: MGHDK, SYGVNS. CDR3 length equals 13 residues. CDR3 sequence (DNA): TGTGCCAGCAGTGAGCGTCCAATTGATACGCAGTATTTT. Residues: CASSERPIDTQYF.

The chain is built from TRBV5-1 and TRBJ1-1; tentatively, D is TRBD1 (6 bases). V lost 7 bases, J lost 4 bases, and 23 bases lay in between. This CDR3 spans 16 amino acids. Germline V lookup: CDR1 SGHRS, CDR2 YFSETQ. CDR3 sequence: CASRRGRLSWTTEAFF. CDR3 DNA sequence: TGCGCCAGCCGAAGGGGGAGACTGAGCTGGACCACTGAAGCTTTCTTT.

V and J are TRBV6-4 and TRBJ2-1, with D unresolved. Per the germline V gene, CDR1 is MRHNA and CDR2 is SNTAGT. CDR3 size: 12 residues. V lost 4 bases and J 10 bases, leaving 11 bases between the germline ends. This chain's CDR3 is CASSGNDREQFF. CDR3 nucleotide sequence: TGTGCCAGCAGTGGAAATGATAGAGAGCAGTTCTTC.

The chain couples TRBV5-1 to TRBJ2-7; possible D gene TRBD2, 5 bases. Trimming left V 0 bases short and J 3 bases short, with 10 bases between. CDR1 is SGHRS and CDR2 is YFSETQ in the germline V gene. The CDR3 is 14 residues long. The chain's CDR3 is CASSLAGGLYEQYF. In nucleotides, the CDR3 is TGCGCCAGCAGCTTGGCCGGCGGACTCTACGAGCAGTACTTC.

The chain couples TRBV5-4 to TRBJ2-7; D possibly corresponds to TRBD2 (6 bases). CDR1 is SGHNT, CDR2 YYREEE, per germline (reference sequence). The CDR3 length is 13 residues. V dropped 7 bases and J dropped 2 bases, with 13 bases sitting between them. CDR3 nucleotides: TGTGCCAGCTCAGTCGGAGGGACCTACGAGCAGTACTTC. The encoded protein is CASSVGGTYEQYF.

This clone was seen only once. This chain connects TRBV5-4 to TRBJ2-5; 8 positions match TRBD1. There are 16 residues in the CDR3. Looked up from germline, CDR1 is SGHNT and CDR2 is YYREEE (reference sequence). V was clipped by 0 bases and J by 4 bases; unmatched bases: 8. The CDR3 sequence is CASSLGDRGLRETQYF. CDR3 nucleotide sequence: TGTGCCAGCAGCTTGGGTGACAGGGGTCTTCGAGAGACCCAGTACTTC.

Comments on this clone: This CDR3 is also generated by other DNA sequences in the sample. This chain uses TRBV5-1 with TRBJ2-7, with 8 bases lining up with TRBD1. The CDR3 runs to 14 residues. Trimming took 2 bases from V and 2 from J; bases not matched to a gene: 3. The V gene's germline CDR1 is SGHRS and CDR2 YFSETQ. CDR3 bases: TGCGCCAGCAGCTTAGGACAGGGTGCCTACGAGCAGTACTTC. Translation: CASSLGQGAYEQYF.

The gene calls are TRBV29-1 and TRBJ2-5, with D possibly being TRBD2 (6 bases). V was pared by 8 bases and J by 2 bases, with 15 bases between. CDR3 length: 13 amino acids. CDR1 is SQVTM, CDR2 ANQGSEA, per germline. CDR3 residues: CSLARGGQETQYF. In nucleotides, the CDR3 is TGCAGCCTTGCCCGTGGAGGGCAAGAGACCCAGTACTTC.

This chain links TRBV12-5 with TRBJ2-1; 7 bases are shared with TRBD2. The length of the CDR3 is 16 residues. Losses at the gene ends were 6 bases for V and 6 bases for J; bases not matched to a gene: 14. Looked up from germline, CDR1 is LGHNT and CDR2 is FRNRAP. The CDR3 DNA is TGTGCTAGTGGCCTACTGGGGTCGGGGGGTGGCAATGAGCAGTTCTTC. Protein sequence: CASGLLGSGGGNEQFF.

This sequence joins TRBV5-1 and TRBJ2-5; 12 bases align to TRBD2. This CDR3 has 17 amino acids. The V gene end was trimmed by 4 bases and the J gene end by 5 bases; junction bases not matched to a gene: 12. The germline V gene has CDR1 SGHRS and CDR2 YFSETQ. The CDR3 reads CASSPRLAGVPRETQYF. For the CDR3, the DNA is TGCGCCAGCAGCCCCCGACTAGCGGGGGTCCCGAGGGAGACCCAGTACTTC.

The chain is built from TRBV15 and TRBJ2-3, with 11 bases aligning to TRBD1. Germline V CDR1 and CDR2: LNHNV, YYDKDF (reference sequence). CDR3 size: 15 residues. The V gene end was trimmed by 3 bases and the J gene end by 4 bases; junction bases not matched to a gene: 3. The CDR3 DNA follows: TGTGCCACCAGCAGGGACAGGGGGCGGGCAGATACGCAGTATTTT. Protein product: CATSRDRGRADTQYF.

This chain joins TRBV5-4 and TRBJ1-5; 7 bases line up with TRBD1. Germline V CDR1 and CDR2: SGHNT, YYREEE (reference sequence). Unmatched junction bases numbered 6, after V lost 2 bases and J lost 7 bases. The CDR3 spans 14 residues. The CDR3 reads CASSLQGLGQPQHF. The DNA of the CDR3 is TGTGCCAGCAGCTTACAGGGGCTCGGACAGCCCCAGCATTTT.

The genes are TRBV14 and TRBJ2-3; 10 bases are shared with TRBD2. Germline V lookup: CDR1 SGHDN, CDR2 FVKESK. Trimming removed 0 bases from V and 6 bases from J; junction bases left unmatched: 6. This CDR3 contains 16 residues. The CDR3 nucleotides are TGTGCCAGCAGCCAAGATCTTCTAGCGGGAGTGGATACGCAGTATTTT. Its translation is CASSQDLLAGVDTQYF. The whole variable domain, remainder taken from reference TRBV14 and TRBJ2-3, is EAGVTQFPSHSVIEKGQTVTLRCDPISGHDNLYWYRRVMGKEIKFLLHFVKESKQDESGMPNNRFLAERTGGTYSTLKVQPAELEDSGVYFCASSQDLLAGVDTQYFGPGTRLTVL.

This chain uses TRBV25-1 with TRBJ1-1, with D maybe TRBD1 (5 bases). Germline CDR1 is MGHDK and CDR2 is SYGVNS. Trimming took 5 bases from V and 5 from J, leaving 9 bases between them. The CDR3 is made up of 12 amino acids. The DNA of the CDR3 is TGTGCCAGCAGTAAGGGGCTGACTGAAGCTTTCTTT. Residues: CASSKGLTEAFF.

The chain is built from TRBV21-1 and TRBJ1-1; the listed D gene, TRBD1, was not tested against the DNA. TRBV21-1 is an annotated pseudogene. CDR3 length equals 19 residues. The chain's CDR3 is CASSKGDRDREVSAGRPFF. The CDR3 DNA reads TGTGCCAGCAGCAAAGGGGACCGGGACAGGGAGGTCTCGGCAGGGAGGCCTTTCTTT.